This TCR beta chain was recorded in a study of regulatory T cells in long-lasting Graves disease. Study at large: Graves' patients, newly diagnosed, had taken antithyroid drugs under 3 months.

CDR1 and CDR2 (germline): MNHNS, SASEGT. The CDR3 is 12 amino acids. V lost 8 bases to trimming and J lost 1 base, with 9 bases between them. This clonotype has at least ten counts. Time point of the sample: newly diagnosed GD, antithyroid drugs for less than 3 months. PBMC RNA was the source of the TCR library. Investigators prepared the TCR beta libraries by applying iRepertoire HTBI primers and Arm-PCR of CDR3 regions. MiXCR, run by TCRdb on the multiplex PCR reads, gives a single entry per CDR3 protein. The data show about 620,000 distinct CDR3 sequences, roughly 15% seen once. A further study also used this sample, focusing on T cells in Graves' hyperthyroidism and ophthalmopathy.

This sequence originates from a woman aged 25 to 39 with Graves disease. The chain carries TRBV6-1 and TRBJ2-7; maybe TRBD1 (5 bases). The material was peripheral blood mononuclear cells (PBMCs), obtained at new diagnosis, from a patient treated with antithyroid drugs. In DNA, the CDR3 is TGTGCCAGCGATCAGGGTTCCTACGAGCAGTACTTC. As protein: CASDQGSYEQYF.